This note documents a single T cell receptor beta chain sequence. What it recognizes is unknown. Treatment of any kind had been given to no patient before thyroid surgery. This CDR3 region has 14 residues. With 5 bases removed from V and 5 bases from J, the gap between germline ends came to 15 bases. The germline V gene encodes CDR1 LNHNV and CDR2 YYDKDF (reference sequence). Per the original methods: To classify distant metastasis in papillary thyroid cancer, a model was built from CDR3 differences across clinicopathological groups. From the PCR reads, TCRdb re-called clones with MiXCR. These V and J calls are TCRdb output, not the study's own analysis. Among around 29,000 clones listed, around a quarter were seen once. The sample comes from a study of metastatic and nonmetastatic thyroid tumors. Study overall: From malignant and benign thyroid patients, repertoires in blood and in tumor or nodule tissue were compared.

Findings and caveats of the study: Benign nodules reportedly had significantly lower TCR beta diversity than malignant thyroid tumors in blood and tumor.

The chain uses TRBV15 and TRBJ1-1; D is unclear. The sequence was collected from a female donor with papillary thyroid cancer or a benign thyroid nodule (not recorded which). Some clones in this sample may be carry-over from other donors' samples. The sample consisted of blood. CDR3 protein: CATSGCGRWTEAFF. In nucleotides, the CDR3 is TGTGCCACCAGCGGGTGTGGGAGGTGGACTGAAGCTTTCTTT. Full variable domain (rest looked up from reference TRBV15 and TRBJ1-1): DAMVIQNPRYQVTQFGKPVTLSCSQTLNHNVMYWYQQKSSQAPKLLFHYYDKDFNNEADTPDNFQSRRPNTSFCFLDIRSPGLGDTAMYLCATSGCGRWTEAFFGQGTRLTVV.